Listed below are T cell receptor beta chains from one sample, sequenced in a study of cytomegalovirus exposure and HLA in healthy donors. Sequencing was performed with immunoSEQ multiplex PCR; in TCRdb, only in-frame clones are kept and a portion is missing. There are more than 95,000 clones in the sample; 17% occur only once, and approximately 2.9% lies in the top ten. Sequencing input: PBMCs. The source is a female donor in good health and CMV-seropositive. Both conserved end residues are trimmed from each CDR3. Fields, in order: CDR3 protein, J gene, clone size, V gene. The listing skips clone size in some rows; elsewhere it reads once, few, many or a size class.

ASSRGTDTQY	TRBJ2-3	-	TRBV9
ASSETPTGGLGETQY	TRBJ2-5	few	TRBV9
ASSPWDSPNYGYT	TRBJ1-2	-	TRBV5-1
ASSAQGSYEQC	TRBJ2-7	-	TRBV5-1
ASSLAERGADTQY	TRBJ2-3	few	TRBV5-4
SGRDYNEQF	TRBJ2-1	few	TRBV29-1
ASSQSVVAGGYT	TRBJ1-2	-	TRBV23-1
ASSKAREANYGYT	TRBJ1-2	few	TRBV21-1
ASSLNRGDQPQH	TRBJ1-5	few	TRBV11-2
ASSTSWGGYSNQPQH	TRBJ1-5	few	TRBV19
ASSRPRDPRTEAF	TRBJ1-1	-	TRBV7-9
ASSPGQGIWYGYT	TRBJ1-2	few	TRBV28
AWSAGLVLDEQY	TRBJ2-7	few	TRBV30
ASSFLSASGVYNEQF	TRBJ2-1	-	TRBV27
ASRHAGDAYNEQF	TRBJ2-1	-	TRBV28
ASSLDMSFEQY	TRBJ2-7	-	TRBV11-2
ASSVRGSNPEKLF	TRBJ1-4	few	TRBV6-1
ASSLTLGDFNEKLF	TRBJ1-4	few	TRBV28
ASSERWRGTETQY	TRBJ2-5	few	TRBV2
ASGLVLAGVWQETQY	TRBJ2-5	-	TRBV12-5
ASSIQGTHGYT	TRBJ1-2	few	TRBV5-5